The entry below gives a single T cell receptor (beta chain) sequence along with its context. The target antigen is unknown. This record belongs to a study of cytomegalovirus exposure and HLA in healthy donors. General study findings and limits: In a later analysis, specific HLA alleles were associated with 15,000 to 20,000 TCR beta sequences at a 0.05 false discovery rate. TCR beta sequences reportedly predicted most subjects' HLA-A and HLA-B alleles accurately. A few chains tied to CMV proved CMV antigen-specific in vitro.

The germline gives CDR1 LNHDA, CDR2 SQIVND (reference sequence). With V trimmed by 2 bases and J by 2 bases, 4 bases remained unmatched. The CDR3 is made up of 15 amino acids. The PCR was carried out with 60 Vbeta primers and 13 Jbeta primers. Sequenced by immunoSEQ multiplex PCR; TCRdb stores in-frame clones only, minus some. The sample contains 100,000 to 150,000 clones, roughly 84% of which appear only once. Sequencing was carried out using PBMCs. The chain links TRBV19 to TRBJ2-7; TRBD1 matches at 9 bases. The source is a girl aged 2-10 years in good health and CMV-seronegative. The CDR3 DNA is TGTGCCAGTAGTATAACGGGACAGGGCCCCTACGAGCAGTACTTC. Protein: CASSITGQGPYEQYF. The whole variable domain, remainder taken from reference TRBV19 and TRBJ2-7, is DGGITQSPKYLFRKEGQNVTLSCEQNLNHDAMYWYRQDPGQGLRLIYYSQIVNDFQKGDIAEGYSVSREKKESFPLTVTSAQKNPTAFYLCASSITGQGPYEQYFGPGTRLTVT.